The rows below give T cell receptor beta chains drawn from one sample of a study of CD8 T cells in ankylosing spondylitis. Using its own MiXCR run on the 5' RACE reads, TCRdb lists one record per CDR3 protein. Found here are roughly 300,000 distinct CDR3 sequences, 7% to 9% of them singletons; the top ten hold about 14%. The material sequenced was blood, either unsorted or a sorted T cell fraction (not recorded which). The source is a male donor with ankylosing spondylitis. Each CDR3 is given without its conserved first and last residue. The order of the fields is CDR3 protein, V gene, J gene.

ASSQGGTGGFYNSPLH,TRBV4-1,TRBJ1-6
ASSRSNAEAF,TRBV6-5,TRBJ1-1
ASSLPGQGVSGTSGRMTDTQY,TRBV12-3/TRBV12-4,TRBJ2-3
ASSNPGLAGEETQY,TRBV5-6,TRBJ2-5
ASSQDPQATYEQY,TRBV4-3,TRBJ2-7
ASSFSSPVHSNQPQH,TRBV12-3/TRBV12-4,TRBJ1-5
ASSPPLGDEQF,TRBV6-1,TRBJ2-1
ASSLFAGLTYNEQF,TRBV7-2,TRBJ2-1
ATGTSGRAPVNEQF,TRBV10-3,TRBJ2-1
ASSSLRGAEETQY,TRBV27,TRBJ2-5
SADSGSEETQY,TRBV20-1,TRBJ2-5
ASSLRTGGRTGELF,TRBV7-2,TRBJ2-2
ASSDLSGIEFAQF,TRBV25-1,TRBJ2-1
SVAGTSGSSYNEQF,TRBV29-1,TRBJ2-1